This TCR beta chain was profiled in a study of cytomegalovirus exposure and HLA in healthy donors. General study findings and limits: The study put 150 to 200 TCR beta chains on its list as cytomegalovirus-associated. In vitro checks showed that a few CMV-associated chains really do target CMV antigens.

As concerns this clone: Antigen specificity is unknown.

The CDR3 length is 15 residues. From germline, CDR1 is SGHTS and CDR2 YDEGEE. V dropped 4 bases and J dropped 5; count of bases not matched to a gene: 8. Among the donors, all were healthy bone marrow donors. With 60 Vbeta and 13 Jbeta primers, the PCR was carried out. TCRdb keeps only in-frame clones here, not all; method: immunoSEQ multiplex PCR. The sample has over 150,000 clones, about 77% seen once. The TCR comes from a male donor in good health and CMV-seropositive. The sample was PBMCs. V is TRBV5-8 and J is TRBJ1-5, with 8 bases matching TRBD1. CDR3 nucleotides: TGTGCCAGCAGCCCAGGGACAGGAGAATATCAGCCCCAGCATTTT. Its translation: CASSPGTGEYQPQHF.